Following are 21 T cell receptor beta chains from one sample sequenced in a study of blood T cell repertoires in COVID-19. Produced via immunoSEQ multiplex PCR; TCRdb's table is partial and in-frame only. The sample lists a few hundred thousand clones; about 90% were seen once. What was sequenced was PBMCs or T cells enriched from blood (not recorded which). Receptors originate from a man aged 25 to 40 who had recovered from COVID-19.

The chain recombines TRBV3-1 (or the pseudogene TRBV3-2) with TRBJ2-3; D not certain. Germline CDR1 is LGHDT and CDR2 is YNNKEL (reference sequence). This CDR3 contains 16 residues. V lost 5 bases and J lost 2, with 17 bases in between. In DNA, the CDR3 is TGTGCCAGCAGCACCTTTGACATCTTCTCCACAGATACGCAGTATTTT. Translating it yields CASSTFDIFSTDTQYF.

J is TRBJ1-1 and V is TRBV4-1; TRBD1 is a possible D gene (6 bases). The CDR3 is 16 residues long. The ends were cut back, 3 bases at V and 5 bases at J, with 19 bases in the middle. CDR1 MGHRA and CDR2 YSYEKL come from the germline V gene. The CDR3 protein is CASSQFPRAQGTEAFF. The CDR3, as DNA: TGCGCCAGCAGCCAGTTCCCCAGGGCCCAGGGGACTGAAGCTTTCTTT.

This chain connects TRBV2 to TRBJ1-6; D is perhaps TRBD1 (6 bases). The germline V gene encodes CDR1 SNHLY and CDR2 FYNNEI. CDR3 length: 14 amino acids. V was cut by 4 bases and J by 6 bases, with 10 bases left in between. CDR3 amino acids: CASSVLGANSPLHF. The CDR3 DNA reads as TGTGCCAGCAGTGTGTTGGGGGCTAATTCACCCCTCCACTTT.

The chain uses TRBV7-2 and TRBJ2-1, with 12 bases lining up with TRBD2. The V gene's germline CDR1 is SGHTA and CDR2 FQGNSA. The CDR3 is 18 residues long. Losses at the gene ends were 3 bases for V and 0 bases for J; bases not matched to a gene: 6. The CDR3 coding sequence is TGTGCCAGCAGCTTTGGACTAGCGGGACGGTCCTCCTACAATGAGCAGTTCTTC. Translation: CASSFGLAGRSSYNEQFF.

Only one count was recorded for this clone. V gene TRBV14 combines with J gene TRBJ2-4, with TRBD1 identical over 7 bases. The CDR3 spans 12 residues. CDR1 SGHDN and CDR2 FVKESK come from the germline V gene. V lost 6 bases to trimming and J lost 12 bases; unmatched junction nucleotides: 8. The CDR3 sequence is CASSPDRVNQYF. Here the CDR3 DNA reads TGTGCCAGCAGTCCCGACAGGGTGAATCAGTACTTC.

The V and J genes are TRBV7-9 and TRBJ2-1; 9 bases align to TRBD2. The CDR3 consists of 16 residues. V lost 5 bases and J lost 4; bases outside the gene matches: 9. Germline V gene lookup returns CDR1 SEHNR and CDR2 FQNEAQ (reference sequence). The DNA for the CDR3 is TGTGCCAGCAGCATATTAGCGGGGGCGACTTACAATGAGCAGTTCTTC. The encoded protein is CASSILAGATYNEQFF.

The table lists this clone with a count of one. Here the CDR3 DNA reads TGTGCCAGCAGTGACAGGGCGGGCAATCAGCCCCAGCATTTT. As protein: CASSDRAGNQPQHF. The V and J genes are TRBV2 and TRBJ1-5, with D maybe TRBD1 (5 bases). The V and J ends lost 3 bases and 2 bases respectively, with 8 bases between them. Germline CDR1 and CDR2: SNHLY and FYNNEI. This CDR3 region has 14 residues.

Here the CDR3 reads CASRTDRGAGELFF. The CDR3 DNA is TGTGCCAGCAGAACTGACAGGGGCGCCGGGGAGCTGTTTTTT. V usage is TRBV2 and J usage is TRBJ2-2, with 8 bases aligning to TRBD1. The length of the CDR3 is 14 residues. Germline CDR1 and CDR2: SNHLY and FYNNEI. V lost 6 bases and J lost 6; bases outside the gene matches: 6.

The rearrangement links TRBV7-2 to TRBJ2-1; 8 bases agree with TRBD1. The CDR3 runs to 15 residues. Germline trimming cut 2 bases from V and 4 bases from J; bases unmatched to any gene: 4. Germline assignment: CDR1 SGHTA and CDR2 FQGNSA. In DNA, the CDR3 is TGTGCCAGCAGCTTAAGGACAGGGAGTTACAATGAGCAGTTCTTC. Its translation is CASSLRTGSYNEQFF.

The CDR3 nucleotides are TGTGCCAGCAGTGACCCCACCACAACCGGGGAAAAAGATACGCAGTATTTT. It translates to CASSDPTTTGEKDTQYF. The chain employs TRBV27 and TRBJ2-3, with D possibly matching TRBD2 (5 bases). Germline V lookup: CDR1 MNHEY, CDR2 SMNVEV (reference sequence). The V end lost 5 bases, the J end lost 5 bases, and 23 bases lay between the germline ends. The CDR3 consists of 17 residues.

This chain uses TRBV29-1 with TRBJ2-7, with D perhaps matching TRBD1 (6 bases). The germline V gene has CDR1 SQVTM and CDR2 ANQGSEA. The CDR3 loop spans 14 amino acids. V lost 4 bases and J lost 2, with 15 bases in between. In nucleotides, the CDR3 is TGCAGCGTTGCTGCCGGACAGAGTCCCTACGAGCAGTACTTC. Its protein product is CSVAAGQSPYEQYF.

About this clone: Other DNA sequences within the sample encode an identical CDR3. This chain links TRBV7-2 with TRBJ1-1, with D uncertain. This CDR3 has 14 residues. CDR1 is SGHTA and CDR2 is FQGNSA in the germline V gene. V lost 5 bases, J lost 0 bases, and 10 bases lay in between. CDR3 loop: CASSPRAVNTEAFF. CDR3 DNA sequence: TGTGCCAGCAGCCCTAGAGCGGTGAACACTGAAGCTTTCTTT.

The V and J genes are TRBV19 and TRBJ1-2; 9 nucleotides line up with TRBD1. Germline CDR1 LNHDA, CDR2 SQIVND (reference sequence). CDR3 size: 15 residues. Trimming took 3 bases from V and 2 from J; bases not matched to a gene: 4. CDR3 residues: CASSISGQGNYGYTF. For the CDR3, the DNA is TGTGCCAGTAGTATCTCTGGACAGGGGAACTATGGCTACACCTTC. The complete variable domain, with remaining parts taken from reference TRBV19 and TRBJ1-2, reads DGGITQSPKYLFRKEGQNVTLSCEQNLNHDAMYWYRQDPGQGLRLIYYSQIVNDFQKGDIAEGYSVSREKKESFPLTVTSAQKNPTAFYLCASSISGQGNYGYTFGSGTRLTVV.

The chain has TRBV3-1 (or the pseudogene TRBV3-2) and TRBJ2-7, with a weak D call TRBD1 (7 bases). V was clipped by 4 bases and J by 7 bases, with 38 bases between them. This CDR3 comprises 21 residues. The V gene's germline CDR1 is LGHDT and CDR2 YNNKEL (reference sequence). CDR3: CASSRHRGDSPFLPPPREQYF. The CDR3 DNA follows: TGTGCCAGCAGCCGACACCGCGGGGACAGTCCCTTTCTTCCCCCACCTAGGGAGCAGTACTTC.

This chain links TRBV9 with TRBJ2-1; 7 positions match TRBD2. Trimming took 4 bases from V and 3 from J; bases not matched to a gene: 4. There are 14 residues in the CDR3. The germline V gene encodes CDR1 SGDLS and CDR2 YYNGEE. CDR3 in amino acids: CASSPRTSYNEQFF. The CDR3 DNA sequence: TGTGCCAGCAGCCCGCGGACTAGCTACAATGAGCAGTTCTTC.

The chain carries TRBV5-1 and TRBJ2-5, with 9 bases aligning to TRBD1. The germline V gene has CDR1 SGHRS and CDR2 YFSETQ. The CDR3 has 17 amino acids. V dropped 4 bases and J dropped 5; count of bases not matched to a gene: 15. The CDR3, as DNA: TGCGCCAGCAGCCCCTGGGGGACAGGGACCCAAGGGGAGACCCAGTACTTC. It specifies CASSPWGTGTQGETQYF. Based on the CDR3 plus reference TRBV5-1 and TRBJ2-5, the full variable domain is KAGVTQTPRYLIKTRGQQVTLSCSPISGHRSVSWYQQTPGQGLQFLFEYFSETQRNKGNFPGRFSGRQFSNSRSEMNVSTLELGDSALYLCASSPWGTGTQGETQYFGPGTRLLVL.

This chain uses TRBV5-1 with TRBJ2-1, with 8 bases aligning to TRBD1. The germline CDR1 and CDR2 sequences are SGHRS and YFSETQ. This CDR3 is 16 amino acids long. Unmatched junction bases numbered 11, after V lost 1 base and J lost 8 bases. The CDR3 sequence is CASSLYGTGILDEQFF. Written as DNA, the CDR3 is TGCGCCAGCAGCTTGTATGGGACAGGTATTTTGGATGAGCAGTTCTTC. Full variable domain (missing parts from reference TRBV5-1 and TRBJ2-1): KAGVTQTPRYLIKTRGQQVTLSCSPISGHRSVSWYQQTPGQGLQFLFEYFSETQRNKGNFPGRFSGRQFSNSRSEMNVSTLELGDSALYLCASSLYGTGILDEQFFGPGTRLTVL.

This chain links TRBV30 with TRBJ1-2; D is uncertain. V was cut by 5 bases and J by 3 bases, with 13 bases left in between. CDR1 and CDR2 from the germline V gene are GTSNPN and SVGIG (reference sequence). The CDR3 has 13 residues. The CDR3: CAWSLNTDYGYTF. The CDR3 coding sequence is TGTGCCTGGTCCCTCAATACGGACTATGGCTACACCTTC.

This chain joins TRBV7-2 and TRBJ1-1, with D perhaps matching TRBD1 (6 bases). The CDR3 is 14 residues long. Germline loops: CDR1 SGHTA, CDR2 FQGNSA. The germline V and J ends were trimmed by 2 bases and 5 bases, with 12 bases remaining between them. The CDR3 sequence: CASSLSQGKTEAFF. As DNA, the CDR3 is TGTGCCAGCAGCTTATCCCAGGGGAAGACTGAAGCTTTCTTT.

This clone occurred a few times. This chain uses TRBV29-1 with TRBJ1-4; D remains ambiguous. Per the germline V gene, CDR1 is SQVTM and CDR2 is ANQGSEA. The CDR3 runs 13 residues. Between the trimmed V and J ends, which lost 4 bases and 6 bases, there was a span of 12 bases. The CDR3 sequence: CSVASWTDEKLFF. In nucleotides, the CDR3 is TGCAGCGTTGCGTCATGGACTGATGAAAAACTGTTTTTT.

CDR3 protein: CASSLGQGAPNEKLFF. In DNA form, the CDR3 reads TGCGCCAGCAGCTTGGGACAGGGGGCCCCTAATGAAAAACTGTTTTTT. The chain links TRBV5-1 to TRBJ1-4; 10 nucleotides match TRBD1. The ends lost 0 bases at V and 3 bases at J; junction bases unmatched: 2. The CDR3 covers 16 residues. Germline V lookup: CDR1 SGHRS, CDR2 YFSETQ.